These T cell receptor beta chains were read from a single sample in a study of cytomegalovirus exposure and HLA in healthy donors. Method: immunoSEQ multiplex PCR; TCRdb's copy keeps in-frame clones and lacks some. This table holds more than 110,000 clones, approximately 80% found once. The specimen sequenced was PBMCs. The receptor source for this set is a male donor in good health and CMV-seronegative. The CDR3 runs from the conserved cysteine through the conserved F or W. The order of the fields is J gene, V gene, CDR3 protein.

TRBJ1-4	TRBV18	CASSDRLNEKLFF
TRBJ1-1	TRBV7-2	CASSLTGMYTEAFF
TRBJ2-5	TRBV30	CAWSDRTQETQYF
TRBJ1-1	TRBV5-1	CASSSMGQNTEAFF
TRBJ1-6	TRBV2	CASSEKGQANSPLHF
TRBJ2-1	TRBV18	CASSPTGYNEQFF
TRBJ2-6	TRBV28	CASEGAASGANVLTF
TRBJ1-2	TRBV4-1	CASSQVGVPSDGYTF
TRBJ1-3	TRBV4-3	CASSHPGGSGNTIYF
TRBJ2-7	TRBV7-3	CASSLGTGREQYF
TRBJ2-7	TRBV7-8	CASSLGGQNYEQYF
TRBJ2-4	TRBV28	CASRGGKNIQYF
TRBJ1-2	TRBV7-2	CASSLETGRGGYTF
TRBJ2-7	TRBV2	CASSPLYEQYF